The 22 T cell receptor beta chains in this list originate from one sample, sequenced in a study of blood T cell repertoires in COVID-19. Assay used: immunoSEQ multiplex PCR; TCRdb lists only in-frame clones, some missing. The table includes just over 250,000 clones, around 92% detected once. Sequences were obtained from peripheral blood. The source is a person aged 18 to 29 with COVID-19, enrolled during active disease.

This CDR3 reads CASSFRGYNEQFF. The DNA for the CDR3 is TGTGCCAGCAGCTTTCGGGGCTACAATGAGCAGTTCTTC. This chain joins TRBV11-1 and TRBJ2-1; TRBD2 is a possible D gene (5 bases). Germline CDR1 is SGHAT and CDR2 is FQDESV (reference sequence). V lost 3 bases and J 3 bases, leaving 6 bases between the germline ends. CDR3 length: 13 residues.

This chain connects TRBV25-1 to TRBJ2-1; 8 bases align to TRBD1. The trim removed 6 bases at V and 6 bases at J, leaving 10 bases unmatched. The CDR3 extends over 15 amino acids. The germline V gene has CDR1 MGHDK and CDR2 SYGVNS. The CDR3 spells CASRDRTGLVNEQFF. The CDR3 bases are TGTGCCAGCAGGGACAGGACAGGGCTTGTCAATGAGCAGTTCTTC.

The V gene is TRBV7-9, the J gene TRBJ1-1; tentative D call: TRBD1 (5 bases). CDR1 is SEHNR and CDR2 is FQNEAQ in the germline V gene (reference sequence). Trimming pared 7 bases from V and 0 bases from J, leaving 9 bases between. This CDR3 has 13 residues. The CDR3 bases are TGTGCCAGCATAGGGGCCTTGAACACTGAAGCTTTCTTT. This translates into CASIGALNTEAFF.

The chain is built from TRBV5-1 and TRBJ2-7, with TRBD1 identical over 9 bases. Trimming removed 4 bases from V and 6 bases from J; junction bases left unmatched: 11. Germline V CDR1 and CDR2: SGHRS, YFSETQ. This CDR3 region has 15 residues. CDR3 protein: CASSVPGTGTVEQYF. CDR3 DNA: TGCGCCAGCAGCGTCCCCGGGACAGGGACAGTCGAGCAGTACTTC.

CDR3 residues: CASSYSTLGGEATF. The CDR3 DNA is TGTGCCAGCAGTTACTCGACTCTAGGAGGGGAAGCCACCTTC. V gene TRBV6-2 or TRBV6-3 combines with J gene TRBJ1-2; D perhaps matches TRBD1 (5 bases). V was pared by 0 bases and J by 13 bases, with 18 bases between. CDR1 is MNHEY, CDR2 SVGEGT, per germline. This CDR3 has 14 residues.

The DNA of the CDR3 is TGTGCCAGCAGCTCCGTTAGGGTCTTGGTTGGCGGGCACTACGAGCAGTACTTC. Protein sequence: CASSSVRVLVGGHYEQYF. The V call is TRBV7-8, the J call TRBJ2-7, with D possibly being TRBD2 (5 bases). From germline, CDR1 is SGHVS and CDR2 FQNEAQ. V shed 4 bases and J shed 3 bases, with 25 bases lying between them. The CDR3 extends over 18 amino acids.

This clone showed up just once. The chain has TRBV5-4 and TRBJ1-1; D is unresolved. The V and J ends lost 1 base and 1 base respectively, with 8 bases between them. Germline V gene sequence: CDR1 SGHNT, CDR2 YYREEE (reference sequence). The CDR3 contains 14 residues. CDR3 DNA: TGTGCCAGCAGCTTGAGGCAGGCGAACACTGAAGCTTTCTTT. It codes for CASSLRQANTEAFF.

The chain employs TRBV5-5 and TRBJ2-6; no definite D call. The CDR3 totals 16 residues. The germline gives CDR1 SGHKS, CDR2 YYEKEE (reference sequence). Trimming removed 7 bases from V and 0 bases from J, with 14 bases in between. Here the CDR3 DNA reads TGTGCCAGCGGTAGGTCAGACTCCTCTGGGGCCAACGTCCTGACTTTC. Amino acids: CASGRSDSSGANVLTF.

The rearrangement uses TRBV27 and TRBJ2-7, with D possibly being TRBD2 (7 bases). Germline V lookup: CDR1 MNHEY, CDR2 SMNVEV (reference sequence). The CDR3 is made up of 14 amino acids. V was trimmed by 7 bases and J by 4 bases, leaving 17 bases between them. In DNA form, the CDR3 reads TGTGCCAGCAAACTAGGGGGGGGGCCTTACGAGCAGTACTTC. Translated, it gives CASKLGGGPYEQYF.

The CDR3, as DNA: TGTGCCAGCAGTCATGACTATTCCTACGAGCAGTACTTC. Translation gives CASSHDYSYEQYF. The chain combines TRBV27 with TRBJ2-7, with D perhaps TRBD2 (5 bases). The CDR3 runs 13 residues. Germline-derived CDR1 and CDR2 are MNHEY and SMNVEV (reference sequence). V was shortened by 5 bases and J by 1 base, with 9 bases between the two germline ends.

Note on this clone: A junction boundary mismatches the germline segment, possibly from a read error. This chain connects TRBV7-7 to TRBJ2-2; TRBD2 is a possible D gene (6 bases). This CDR3 is built from 16 residues. Germline CDR1 SSHAT, CDR2 FNYEAQ (reference sequence). The CDR3 here is CASSLVEGLETGELFF. The CDR3, as DNA: TGTGCTAGCAGCTTAGTAGAGGGACTGGAGACCGGGGAGCTGTTTTTT.

The V gene is TRBV10-1, the J gene TRBJ2-6; TRBD2 aligns across 7 bases. The CDR3 is 14 amino acids. Germline CDR1 reads WNHNN; CDR2 reads SYGVQD (reference sequence). After removal of 9 bases from V and 1 base from J, the junction contained 3 bases not matched to a gene. This chain's CDR3 is CASAGGSGANVLTF. CDR3 sequence (DNA): TGCGCCAGTGCCGGGGGGTCTGGGGCCAACGTCCTGACTTTC.

A single count supports this clone. The chain links TRBV27 to TRBJ2-7; 11 bases are a match to TRBD2. Germline V lookup: CDR1 MNHEY, CDR2 SMNVEV (reference sequence). This CDR3 has 17 residues. The V gene end was trimmed by 8 bases and the J gene end by 3 bases; junction bases not matched to a gene: 15. CDR3: CASYAFLAGGPNYEQYF. The CDR3 DNA reads TGTGCCAGCTATGCCTTCCTAGCGGGAGGACCGAACTACGAGCAGTACTTC.

This rearrangement joins TRBV19 to TRBJ1-2; D remains unclear. The ends were cut back, 3 bases at V and 0 bases at J, with 11 bases in the middle. The CDR3 runs to 15 residues. Germline assignment: CDR1 LNHDA and CDR2 SQIVND (reference sequence). The CDR3 DNA sequence: TGTGCCAGTAGTATTGCGGGCGGAGCTAACTATGGCTACACCTTC. Translating it yields CASSIAGGANYGYTF.

This rearrangement joins TRBV28 to TRBJ1-2, with 7 bases fitting TRBD1. The J segment lost 5 bases and the V segment lost 6 bases, leaving 6 bases of the junction unmatched. Germline loops: CDR1 MDHEN, CDR2 SYDVKM. This CDR3 has 13 residues. CDR3 DNA sequence: TGTGCCAGCAGACCCGGGACAGCATATGGCTACACCTTC. It codes for CASRPGTAYGYTF.

The DNA for the CDR3 is TGTGCCAGCTCACCCAGGGGCTACAATGAGCAGTTCTTC. Amino acids: CASSPRGYNEQFF. The chain combines TRBV18 with TRBJ2-1; perhaps TRBD1 as D (6 bases). The CDR3 loop spans 13 amino acids. The V end lost 3 bases, the J end lost 3 bases, and 6 bases lay between the germline ends. Germline V CDR1 and CDR2: KGHSH, LQKENI.

This chain uses TRBV29-1 with TRBJ2-1, with 8 positions matching TRBD1. Germline CDR1 is SQVTM and CDR2 is ANQGSEA. The V gene end was trimmed by 6 bases and the J gene end by 0 bases; junction bases not matched to a gene: 13. The CDR3 is made up of 17 amino acids. Here the CDR3 DNA reads TGCAGCGTCTACGCGCCAGGGGGCGCCGGCTCCTACAATGAGCAGTTCTTC. This gives the protein CSVYAPGGAGSYNEQFF.

The V and J genes are TRBV3-1 (or the pseudogene TRBV3-2) and TRBJ1-3, with D possibly matching TRBD1 (5 bases). The length of the CDR3 is 14 residues. Germline loops: CDR1 LGHDT, CDR2 YNNKEL (reference sequence). V lost 5 bases, J lost 6 bases, and 14 bases lay in between. The CDR3 sequence is CASSIRQFLNTIYF. As DNA, the CDR3 is TGTGCCAGCAGCATTCGACAGTTCCTAAACACCATATATTTT.

A note on this clone: This sample also contains other DNA sequences that code for the same CDR3. V gene TRBV5-6 combines with J gene TRBJ2-1, with a tentative D call TRBD2 (6 bases). The CDR3 is 14 residues long. Trimming took off 2 bases at V and 0 bases at J, with 6 bases between the two ends. Germline CDR1 is SGHDT and CDR2 is YYEEEE. The CDR3 region is CASSFGSSYNEQFF. CDR3 in DNA: TGTGCCAGCAGCTTCGGGAGCTCCTACAATGAGCAGTTCTTC.

The chain has TRBV20-1 and TRBJ2-5; D ambiguous. V was clipped by 4 bases and J by 6 bases, with 9 bases between them. The CDR3 contains 11 residues. Looked up from germline, CDR1 is DFQATT and CDR2 is SNEGSKA (reference sequence). CDR3 sequence reads: CSATAVQTQYF. The CDR3, as DNA: TGCAGTGCTACCGCGGTACAGACCCAGTACTTC.

The chain links TRBV19 to TRBJ1-2; no clear D. Germline loops: CDR1 LNHDA, CDR2 SQIVND (reference sequence). Between the trimmed V and J ends, which lost 6 bases and 2 bases, there was a span of 10 bases. The CDR3 loop spans 13 amino acids. The DNA for the CDR3 is TGTGCCAGTAGACCCCGGGAGAACTATGGCTACACCTTC. Its protein is CASRPRENYGYTF.

This clone came up a few times. The J gene is TRBJ1-1, the V gene TRBV4-3; possible D gene TRBD1, 5 bases. The CDR3 contains 16 residues. The V end lost 0 bases, the J end lost 5 bases, and 16 bases lay between the germline ends. The germline CDR1 and CDR2 sequences are LGHNA and YSLEER. The CDR3 sequence: CASSQDRSGGLTEAFF. CDR3 coding DNA: TGCGCCAGCAGCCAAGATCGGTCGGGGGGACTAACTGAAGCTTTCTTT.